Following are 5 T cell receptor beta chains from one sample sequenced in a study of blood T cells in healthy people across ages. Primed by a sample-barcoded 5' primer and a J-beta primer mix, a second PCR proceeded for roughly 7 to 11 cycles. TCRdb processed the 5' RACE reads anew with MiXCR; each CDR3 protein has one entry. The table shows 850,000 to 950,000 distinct CDR3 sequences, with more than 25% occurring only once. Sequencing input: blood. The receptors stem from a woman over 75 in good health.

Note on this clonotype: A much larger clone lies one base from this, so it may be a read error. The chain combines TRBV20-1 with TRBJ1-5; D unresolved. V was pared by 2 bases and J by 5 bases, with 10 bases between. CDR1 is DFQATT, CDR2 SNEGSKA, per germline (reference sequence). The CDR3 runs 13 residues. The CDR3, as DNA: TGCAGTGCTAGAAAGACGTGGGATCAGCCCCAGCATTTT. It is translated as CSARKTWDQPQHF.

As concerns this clonotype: A read error may explain this, as a much larger clone is one base away. The chain joins TRBV6-6 to TRBJ2-7, with 10 bases fitting TRBD2. Losses at the gene ends were 6 bases for V and 7 bases for J; bases not matched to a gene: 15. Germline V gene lookup returns CDR1 MNHNY and CDR2 SVGAGI (reference sequence). This CDR3 spans 16 amino acids. As DNA, the CDR3 is TGTGCCAGCAGATTAGCGGGGGGCCGGGGTTCTAGTGAGCAGTACTTC. Translated: CASRLAGGRGSSEQYF.

About this clonotype itself: This may come from a read error, since a much larger clone is one base off. This rearrangement joins TRBV12-3 or TRBV12-4 to TRBJ1-2; tentatively, D is TRBD1 (6 bases). The CDR3 spans 13 residues. In DNA form, the CDR3 reads TGTGCCAGCAGAGACGGGACACAGTATGACTACACCTTC. It specifies CASRDGTQYDYTF.

This clonotype was recorded once. The DNA of the CDR3 is TGCGCCAGCAGCCAAGACCCCGGACAGGGACTTGAAAAACTGTTTTTT. Protein: CASSQDPGQGLEKLFF. The V call is TRBV4-3, the J call TRBJ1-4; TRBD1 matches at 8 bases. Trimming at V came to 0 bases and at J to 7 bases, leaving 7 bases not matched to a gene. The CDR3 is 16 residues long. From germline, CDR1 is LGHNA and CDR2 YSLEER.

The J gene is TRBJ1-1, the V gene TRBV29-1; no clear D. Germline V gene sequence: CDR1 SQVTM, CDR2 ANQGSEA. The V gene lost 6 bases and the J gene lost 5 bases, with 10 bases spanning the gap. The CDR3 contains 11 residues. CDR3 coding DNA: TGCAGCGTAAATGGTGGTACTGAAGCTTTCTTT. Translated, it gives CSVNGGTEAFF.